The clone carrying this T cell receptor (beta chain) has just a few counts. Its cognate antigen is unknown. CDR3 length: 15 residues. The V end was cut by 2 bases, the J end by 3 bases, with 11 bases between. Germline V gene sequence: CDR1 SNHLY, CDR2 FYNNEI. TCRdb reanalysed the reads using MiXCR and keeps one entry per CDR3 protein. Among roughly 100,000 distinct CDR3 sequences, roughly 39% were seen once, and the ten largest hold about two thirds. These data come from a study of T cell repertoires in cytomegalovirus infection. Study summary: Newly reported HLA-C-restricted and thoroughly characterized HLA-B-restricted CMV epitopes were employed. Indications came from public TCR beta signatures; they pointed to CMV infection and to a matching HLA type.

Study conclusions and caveats: Dominating the ex vivo response were TCR beta clonotypes that were CMV-specific and HLA-C-restricted.

The TCR sequence derives from a human donor in good health (CMV status not recorded). Some clones in this sample may be carry-over from other donors' samples. Specimen: CD8+ T cells from cultured PBMCs, collected from culture after CMV antigen stimulation. The V gene is TRBV2, the J gene TRBJ2-1; weak D call: TRBD2 (6 bases). DNA for the CDR3: TGTGCCAGCAGTGAATATCCGGGGGTCTACAATGAGCAGTTCTTC. It encodes CASSEYPGVYNEQFF.